This T cell receptor beta chain stems from a study of blood T cell repertoires in COVID-19. About the study: The cDNA or gDNA used as material had been derived from T cells, B-cell-depleted T cells, or PBMCs.

Across fewer than 25 US areas, participants ranged in age from about 18 to 90 years. Assignment of participants to cohorts was predicated upon participant-reported clinical history. Before being deemed recovered, Cohort 3 donors had two negative PCRs, clearance, or symptom resolution. Sequencing used immunoSEQ multiplex PCR; TCRdb keeps in-frame clones, though not all of them. The table has fewer than 200,000 clones, 83% seen once. This CDR3 comprises 14 residues. V dropped 5 bases and J dropped 7; count of bases not matched to a gene: 6. CDR1 and CDR2 from the germline V gene are SGHTA and FQGNSA. Sequencing used PBMCs or T cells enriched from blood (not recorded which). The genes are TRBV7-2 and TRBJ2-1, with TRBD1 matching 9 bases. The TCR sequence derives from a woman between 50 and 59 years old who had recovered from COVID-19. This CDR3 reads CASSPLQGANEQFF. CDR3 bases: TGTGCCAGCAGCCCACTACAGGGGGCGAATGAGCAGTTCTTC.